This record covers a single T cell receptor beta chain. Antigen unknown. The data derive from a study of shared clonotypes between healthy human individuals. Looking at the study overall: The donors, two women and a few men, were aged 18 to 49. Study results and caveats: Donor scarcity curtailed the genetic and exposure-history diversity represented herein.

The trim removed 6 bases at V and 0 bases at J, leaving 5 bases unmatched. Germline CDR1 reads SNHLY; CDR2 reads FYNNEI. CDR3 length: 14 amino acids. Deep-level settings were used for running the assay. The authors sequenced unsorted PBMC DNA on ten immunoSEQ deep assay plates. The table came from immunoSEQ multiplex PCR; TCRdb's copy has only in-frame clones and leaves some out. The repertoire holds about half a million clones, with roughly 80% as singletons. The material sequenced was PBMCs. The clonotype comes from a woman in her thirties or forties in good health. Some clones in this sample may be carry-over from other donors' samples. The chain is built from TRBV2 and TRBJ2-7; the match to TRBD1 covers 7 bases. The CDR3 sequence: CASRRQGISYEQYF. The CDR3 nucleotides read TGTGCCAGCAGAAGACAGGGAATCTCCTACGAGCAGTACTTC.